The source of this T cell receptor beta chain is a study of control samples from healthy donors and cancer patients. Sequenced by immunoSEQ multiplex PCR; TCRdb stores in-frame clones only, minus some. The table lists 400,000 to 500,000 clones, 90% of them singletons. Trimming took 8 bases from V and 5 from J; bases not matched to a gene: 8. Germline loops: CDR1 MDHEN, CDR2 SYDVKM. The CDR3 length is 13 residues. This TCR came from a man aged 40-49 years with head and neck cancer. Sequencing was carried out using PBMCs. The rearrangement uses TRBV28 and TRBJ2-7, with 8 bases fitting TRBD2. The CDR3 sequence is CASGSGSTHEQYF. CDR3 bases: TGTGCCAGCGGCAGCGGGAGTACCCACGAGCAGTACTTC.